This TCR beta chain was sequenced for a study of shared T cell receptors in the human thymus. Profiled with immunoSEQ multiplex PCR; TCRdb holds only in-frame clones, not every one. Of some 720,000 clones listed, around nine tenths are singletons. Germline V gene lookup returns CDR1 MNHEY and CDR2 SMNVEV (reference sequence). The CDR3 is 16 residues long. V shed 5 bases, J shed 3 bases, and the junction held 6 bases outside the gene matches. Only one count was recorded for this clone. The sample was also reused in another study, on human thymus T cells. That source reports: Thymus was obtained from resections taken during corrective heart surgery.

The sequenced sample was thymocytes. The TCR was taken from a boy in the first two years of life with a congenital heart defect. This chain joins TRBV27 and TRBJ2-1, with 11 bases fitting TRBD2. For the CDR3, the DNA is TGTGCCAGCAGTGCTAGCGGGAGGCTATACTACAATGAGCAGTTCTTC. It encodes CASSASGRLYYNEQFF.